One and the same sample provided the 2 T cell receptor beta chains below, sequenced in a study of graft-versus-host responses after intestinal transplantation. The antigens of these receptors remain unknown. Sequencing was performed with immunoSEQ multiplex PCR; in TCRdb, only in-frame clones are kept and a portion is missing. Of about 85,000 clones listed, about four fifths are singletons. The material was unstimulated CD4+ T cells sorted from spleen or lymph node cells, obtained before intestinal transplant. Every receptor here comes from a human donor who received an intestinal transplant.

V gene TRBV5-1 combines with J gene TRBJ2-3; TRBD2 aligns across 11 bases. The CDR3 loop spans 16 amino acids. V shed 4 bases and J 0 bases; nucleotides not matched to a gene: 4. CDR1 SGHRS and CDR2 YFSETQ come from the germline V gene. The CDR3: CASSEGLAASTDTQYF. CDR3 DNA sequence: TGCGCCAGCAGCGAGGGACTAGCGGCTAGCACAGATACGCAGTATTTT.

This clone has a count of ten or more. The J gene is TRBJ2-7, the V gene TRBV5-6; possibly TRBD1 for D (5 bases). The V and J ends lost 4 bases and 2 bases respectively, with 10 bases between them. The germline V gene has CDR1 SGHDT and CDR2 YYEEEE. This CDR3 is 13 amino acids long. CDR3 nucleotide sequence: TGTGCCAGCAGCACACAGGTTGCCTACGAGCAGTACTTC. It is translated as CASSTQVAYEQYF.